The 30 T cell receptor beta chains presented below share a single source sample, sequenced in a study of PD-1 blockade in classical Hodgkin lymphoma. The table came from immunoSEQ multiplex PCR; TCRdb's copy has only in-frame clones and leaves some out. The data hold around 40,000 clones, with around 80% observed a single time. All patients relapsed after autologous stem cell transplantation, and brentuximab vedotin exposure varied. Sequencing used peripheral blood mononuclear cells (PBMCs), obtained at baseline. These receptors came from a human donor with classical Hodgkin lymphoma.

J is TRBJ2-7 and V is TRBV14; D gene uncertain. Between the trimmed V and J ends, which lost 0 bases and 7 bases, there was a span of 10 bases. From germline, CDR1 is SGHDN and CDR2 FVKESK. The CDR3 runs 13 residues. For the CDR3, the DNA is TGTGCCAGCAGCCAAGATCTGATGGGGGAGCAGTACTTC. Its protein product is CASSQDLMGEQYF.

The gene calls are TRBV7-2 and TRBJ2-1; TRBD1 matches at 9 bases. This CDR3 is 18 amino acids long. Germline V CDR1 and CDR2: SGHTA, FQGNSA. V was clipped by 1 base and J by 4 bases; unmatched bases: 11. This CDR3 is CASSLEQGAEVIYNEQFF. The CDR3 region has the DNA TGTGCCAGCAGCTTAGAACAGGGGGCGGAGGTCATTTACAATGAGCAGTTCTTC. The full variable domain, rest sourced from reference TRBV7-2 and TRBJ2-1, is GAGVSQSPSNKVTEKGKDVELRCDPISGHTALYWYRQSLGQGLEFLIYFQGNSAPDKSGLPSDRFSAERTGGSVSTLTIQRTQQEDSAVYLCASSLEQGAEVIYNEQFFGPGTRLTVL.

This clone occurred a few times. The V and J genes are TRBV25-1 and TRBJ1-1; 7 bases are a match to TRBD1. The V gene's germline CDR1 is MGHDK and CDR2 SYGVNS. This CDR3 is built from 16 residues. V lost 1 base and J lost 6; bases outside the gene matches: 11. The CDR3 loop is CASSESDDRDGAEAFF. The CDR3 DNA is TGTGCCAGCAGTGAATCTGATGACAGGGATGGGGCTGAAGCTTTCTTT.

J is TRBJ2-7 and V is TRBV6-6; 7 nucleotides agree with TRBD2. Germline CDR1 MNHNY, CDR2 SVGAGI (reference sequence). The CDR3 has 15 residues. V shed 0 bases, J shed 5 bases, and the junction held 7 bases outside the gene matches. CDR3 in amino acids: CASSYSTRGGNEQYF. CDR3 nucleotide sequence: TGTGCCAGCAGTTACTCGACTCGCGGGGGAAACGAGCAGTACTTC.

The V gene is TRBV5-6, the J gene TRBJ2-5; 13 positions match TRBD2. Trimming took 4 bases from V and 1 from J; bases not matched to a gene: 7. This CDR3 is 17 amino acids long. Germline CDR1 is SGHDT and CDR2 is YYEEEE. CDR3 protein: CASSRGLAGIFQETQYF. The CDR3 DNA reads as TGTGCCAGCAGCAGGGGACTAGCGGGGATATTCCAAGAGACCCAGTACTTC.

The chain combines TRBV11-3 with TRBJ2-7; 7 bases match TRBD1. The V segment lost 5 bases and the J segment 3 bases; nucleotides outside the gene matches: 1. The germline gives CDR1 SGHNT, CDR2 YENEEA. This CDR3 is built from 12 residues. The CDR3 loop is CASSAGGYEQYF. The CDR3 nucleotides read TGTGCCAGCAGCGCAGGGGGCTACGAGCAGTACTTC.

This rearrangement joins TRBV11-3 to TRBJ2-7, with D maybe TRBD2 (6 bases). V lost 5 bases and J 2 bases, leaving 22 bases between the germline ends. CDR3 length: 17 residues. CDR1 is SGHNT and CDR2 is YENEEA in the germline V gene. The CDR3 region is CASSRLGIRMGAYEQYF. The CDR3 DNA reads TGTGCCAGCAGCCGACTAGGAATCCGTATGGGGGCCTACGAGCAGTACTTC.

J is TRBJ1-2 and V is TRBV29-1; D is unresolved. CDR1 is SQVTM and CDR2 is ANQGSEA in the germline V gene. V gave up 0 bases and J gave up 7 bases, with 9 bases separating them. The CDR3 runs to 12 residues. In DNA form, the CDR3 reads TGCAGCGTTGAAGATGTAGGTCCTGGCTACACCTTC. This codes for CSVEDVGPGYTF.

The rearrangement links TRBV6-5 to TRBJ1-5; 7 nucleotides line up with TRBD1. The CDR3 runs to 15 residues. V lost 5 bases, J lost 4 bases, and 8 bases stayed unmatched. CDR1 is MNHEY and CDR2 is SVGAGI in the germline V gene. The CDR3 here is CASSRGGGENQPQHF. The CDR3 DNA is TGTGCCAGCAGTCGGGGAGGGGGCGAGAATCAGCCCCAGCATTTT.

The chain uses TRBV25-1 and TRBJ2-7, with TRBD1 matching over 7 bases. Trimming took 6 bases from V and 2 from J; bases not matched to a gene: 1. This CDR3 comprises 12 residues. CDR1 is MGHDK and CDR2 is SYGVNS in the germline V gene. This CDR3 is CASRTGTYEQYF. The DNA for the CDR3 is TGTGCCAGCAGGACAGGGACCTACGAGCAGTACTTC.

The V and J genes are TRBV4-1 and TRBJ1-2; tentative D call: TRBD1 (5 bases). Trimming shortened V by 3 bases and J by 2 bases, and 13 bases separated the two germline ends. This CDR3 is 15 amino acids long. The germline V gene has CDR1 MGHRA and CDR2 YSYEKL. The CDR3 reads CASSQLRGGNYGYTF. The CDR3 nucleotides are TGCGCCAGCAGCCAGTTAAGGGGTGGCAACTATGGCTACACCTTC.

The V gene is TRBV2, the J gene TRBJ1-6; tentative D call: TRBD1 (6 bases). The CDR3 extends over 17 amino acids. V gave up 2 bases and J gave up 6 bases, with 17 bases separating them. In germline, CDR1 is SNHLY, CDR2 FYNNEI. CDR3 nucleotide sequence: TGTGCCAGCAGTGAAATTCACAGGGCAGGGCTTAATTCACCCCTCCACTTT. Amino acid sequence: CASSEIHRAGLNSPLHF.

This sequence joins TRBV19 and TRBJ2-7, with 8 bases that match TRBD1. Per the germline V gene, CDR1 is LNHDA and CDR2 is SQIVND (reference sequence). The CDR3 runs to 16 residues. Losses at the gene ends were 5 bases for V and 5 bases for J; bases not matched to a gene: 14. CDR3 coding DNA: TGTGCCAGTAGTGTGAGGTGGACAGGGTTCTTCGACGAGCAGTACTTC. This codes for CASSVRWTGFFDEQYF.

V is TRBV4-1 and J is TRBJ2-7; 9 bases line up with TRBD1. This CDR3 contains 16 residues. From germline, CDR1 is MGHRA and CDR2 YSYEKL. Trimming took 4 bases from V and 2 from J; bases not matched to a gene: 9. CDR3 sequence: CASSPNPGQGTYEQYF. CDR3 in DNA: TGCGCCAGCAGCCCGAATCCGGGACAGGGAACCTACGAGCAGTACTTC.

In the case of this clone: A much larger clone lies a single base off, so this may be a read error. The rearrangement uses TRBV7-6 and TRBJ2-7; D gene ambiguous. CDR3 size: 13 residues. Germline V gives CDR1 SGHVS, CDR2 FNYEAQ. The CDR3 nucleotides are TGTGTCAGCAGCCCAGGACCAAACTACGAGCAGTACTTC. Its protein product is CVSSPGPNYEQYF.

The chain joins TRBV10-3 to TRBJ1-4, with D possibly matching TRBD1 (5 bases). This CDR3 contains 14 residues. The ends were cut back, 8 bases at V and 8 bases at J, with 18 bases in the middle. CDR1 is ENHRY and CDR2 is SYGVKD in the germline V gene. As DNA, the CDR3 is TGTGCCATCTCTACCGGGAGGGACGGGGAAAAACTGTTTTTT. It translates to CAISTGRDGEKLFF.

The V gene is TRBV27, the J gene TRBJ1-1, with no clear D. Germline loops: CDR1 MNHEY, CDR2 SMNVEV (reference sequence). The CDR3 covers 12 residues. V lost 9 bases, J lost 3 bases, and 11 bases lay in between. The CDR3 region has the DNA TGTGCCAGTATCTCTGAATACACTGAAGCTTTCTTT. This translates into CASISEYTEAFF.

The chain carries TRBV19 and TRBJ2-5; 11 bases align to TRBD2. The germline CDR1 and CDR2 sequences are LNHDA and SQIVND (reference sequence). The trim removed 0 bases at V and 5 bases at J, leaving 8 bases unmatched. There are 17 residues in the CDR3. The CDR3 loop is CASSIDIGTSGLETQYF. DNA for the CDR3: TGTGCCAGTAGTATAGATATAGGGACTAGCGGTCTCGAGACCCAGTACTTC.

J is TRBJ1-5 and V is TRBV19; D is perhaps TRBD1 (5 bases). The CDR3 is made up of 15 amino acids. Germline V gene sequence: CDR1 LNHDA, CDR2 SQIVND (reference sequence). Trimming took 7 bases from V and 1 from J, leaving 14 bases between them. Here the CDR3 reads CASTLRQGSNQPQHF. CDR3 nucleotides: TGTGCCAGTACTTTGCGCCAGGGCAGCAATCAGCCCCAGCATTTT. The full variable domain, with the rest looked up from reference TRBV19 and TRBJ1-5, is DGGITQSPKYLFRKEGQNVTLSCEQNLNHDAMYWYRQDPGQGLRLIYYSQIVNDFQKGDIAEGYSVSREKKESFPLTVTSAQKNPTAFYLCASTLRQGSNQPQHFGDGTRLSIL.

V and J are TRBV4-1 and TRBJ2-4; TRBD2 might be the D (5 bases). CDR3 length equals 13 residues. Germline V gives CDR1 MGHRA, CDR2 YSYEKL. Trimming removed 0 bases at V and 7 bases at J, with 7 bases between. In nucleotides, the CDR3 is TGCGCCAGCAGCCAAGAAGGCGGGAACATTCAGTACTTC. Residues: CASSQEGGNIQYF.

This clone occurred once. This chain uses TRBV6-6 with TRBJ2-2, with D uncertain. Deletions cut 3 bases from V and 7 bases from J, with 3 bases between. CDR1 is MNHNY and CDR2 is SVGAGI in the germline V gene (reference sequence). The CDR3 spans 11 residues. CDR3 sequence reads: CASSYDGELFF. As DNA, the CDR3 is TGTGCCAGCAGTTATGACGGGGAGCTGTTTTTT.

The rearrangement uses TRBV7-3 and TRBJ1-2; 10 bases match TRBD1. The J segment lost 4 bases and the V segment lost 5 bases, leaving 4 bases of the junction unmatched. The CDR3 totals 14 residues. The germline gives CDR1 SGHTA, CDR2 FQGTGA. CDR3 nucleotide sequence: TGTGCCAGCAGCATGGGACAGGGGTTCTATGGCTACACCTTC. This encodes CASSMGQGFYGYTF.

Written as DNA, the CDR3 is TGTGCCAGCAGCCGCACAGGGGGCGAAGGAAACACCATATATTTT. Translation gives CASSRTGGEGNTIYF. The rearrangement uses TRBV7-6 and TRBJ1-3, with TRBD1 matching over 9 bases. With V trimmed by 5 bases and J by 4 bases, 6 bases remained unmatched. This CDR3 comprises 15 residues. Germline-derived CDR1 and CDR2 are SGHVS and FNYEAQ.

The chain recombines TRBV6-6 with TRBJ1-5; TRBD1 matches 7 bases. The V gene end was trimmed by 6 bases and the J gene end by 4 bases; junction bases not matched to a gene: 3. CDR3 length: 13 amino acids. CDR1 is MNHNY, CDR2 SVGAGI, per germline (reference sequence). This CDR3 reads CASRGTENQPQHF. The DNA for the CDR3 is TGTGCCAGCAGAGGGACAGAGAATCAGCCCCAGCATTTT.

The rearrangement links TRBV18 to TRBJ1-1; D is unclear. CDR3 size: 16 residues. V was pared by 4 bases and J by 2 bases, with 17 bases between. The germline V gene has CDR1 KGHSH and CDR2 LQKENI. Here the CDR3 DNA reads TGTGCCAGCTCACGCCAGGCGATGGGTTTAAACACTGAAGCTTTCTTT. Protein: CASSRQAMGLNTEAFF.

This chain uses TRBV2 with TRBJ2-3, with TRBD2 matching 10 bases. Germline V gene data show CDR1 as SNHLY and CDR2 as FYNNEI. After removal of 4 bases from V and 5 bases from J, the junction contained 6 bases not matched to a gene. This CDR3 spans 15 amino acids. CDR3 DNA sequence: TGTGCCAGCAGTGTGGAGCGGGGGGGCGAAGATACGCAGTATTTT. Protein sequence: CASSVERGGEDTQYF.

The rearrangement uses TRBV5-1 and TRBJ1-5, with TRBD1 matching 7 bases. Germline CDR1 SGHRS, CDR2 YFSETQ. The CDR3 is 14 residues long. V lost 1 base to trimming and J lost 6 bases; unmatched junction nucleotides: 4. CDR3 protein: CASSLTGEGQPQHF. CDR3 bases: TGCGCCAGCAGCTTGACAGGGGAAGGTCAGCCCCAGCATTTT.

This clone has more than one count but fewer than ten. This chain uses TRBV7-9 with TRBJ2-7, with 10 nucleotides matching TRBD1. Germline trimming cut 4 bases from V and 1 base from J; bases unmatched to any gene: 1. This CDR3 contains 14 residues. Germline CDR1 and CDR2: SEHNR and FQNEAQ (reference sequence). CDR3 sequence (DNA): TGTGCCAGCAGCTGGACAGGGGGATCCTACGAGCAGTACTTC. It encodes CASSWTGGSYEQYF.

The J gene is TRBJ1-5, the V gene TRBV6-5; perhaps TRBD1 as D (5 bases). This CDR3 is 15 amino acids long. Trimming stripped 5 bases from V and 5 bases from J, with 16 bases between. The germline gives CDR1 MNHEY, CDR2 SVGAGI. CDR3 sequence: CASSLTGLGDQPQHF. CDR3 nucleotide sequence: TGTGCCAGCAGTCTCACTGGATTAGGGGATCAGCCCCAGCATTTT.

This chain uses TRBV18 with TRBJ2-1; 12 bases align to TRBD2. CDR3 size: 17 residues. CDR1 KGHSH and CDR2 LQKENI come from the germline V gene. After removal of 3 bases from V and 5 bases from J, the junction contained 8 bases not matched to a gene. The CDR3 DNA reads as TGTGCCAGCTCACCCCGGACTAGCGGGGATTGGAACAATGAGCAGTTCTTC. Translation: CASSPRTSGDWNNEQFF.